Listed below are T cell receptor beta chains from one sample, sequenced in a study of beta chain features in type 1 diabetes. Measured with immunoSEQ multiplex PCR; TCRdb has only the in-frame clones, and not every one. The sample records fewer than 200,000 clones, about a tenth being singletons. Sequencing input: central memory CD4+ T cells from blood. The source of these receptors is a man in his thirties or forties with type 1 diabetes. Each CDR3 is given without its conserved first and last residue. Each record gives: J gene, V gene, CDR3 length, CDR3 protein.

j_gene: TRBJ1-5
v_gene: TRBV29-1
len: 13
CDR3aa: SVVDSSYSNQPQH

j_gene: TRBJ1-4
v_gene: TRBV28
len: 13
CDR3aa: ASSSAGGINEKLF

j_gene: TRBJ2-2
v_gene: TRBV11-1
len: 13
CDR3aa: ASSRSGSDTGELF

j_gene: TRBJ2-5
v_gene: TRBV6-6
len: 11
CDR3aa: ASSSRGEETQY

j_gene: TRBJ2-3
v_gene: TRBV10-2
len: 14
CDR3aa: ASSDPSGTGTDTQY

j_gene: TRBJ2-3
v_gene: TRBV7-3
len: 13
CDR3aa: ASSLSKGAGDTQY

j_gene: TRBJ2-1
v_gene: TRBV14
len: 12
CDR3aa: ASSRTSGRNEQF

j_gene: TRBJ2-3
v_gene: TRBV2
len: 11
CDR3aa: ASSRNQGDTQY

j_gene: TRBJ1-5
v_gene: TRBV28
len: 14
CDR3aa: ASSFQYQGAYQPQH

j_gene: TRBJ1-5
v_gene: TRBV27
len: 10
CDR3aa: ASSPGNQPQH

j_gene: TRBJ2-1
v_gene: TRBV19
len: 13
CDR3aa: ASNGGRNSYNEQF

j_gene: TRBJ2-5
v_gene: TRBV2
len: 10
CDR3aa: ASSREGETQY

j_gene: TRBJ2-2
v_gene: TRBV9
len: 13
CDR3aa: ASSVYSSNTGELF

j_gene: TRBJ2-1
v_gene: TRBV19
len: 15
CDR3aa: ASSIMPKDSARNEQF

j_gene: TRBJ2-1
v_gene: TRBV10-3
len: 13
CDR3aa: AITDLEIGGNEQF

j_gene: TRBJ1-2
v_gene: TRBV18
len: 12
CDR3aa: ASSLGQGLGYYT

j_gene: TRBJ2-2
v_gene: TRBV7-2
len: 12
CDR3aa: ASSLGGLAGELF

j_gene: TRBJ2-1
v_gene: TRBV30
len: 11
CDR3aa: AWSGGSVDEQF

j_gene: TRBJ1-4
v_gene: TRBV5-1
len: 12
CDR3aa: ASSLKTGDEKLF

j_gene: TRBJ2-7
v_gene: TRBV2
len: 11
CDR3aa: ASGRVMSREQY

j_gene: TRBJ2-2
v_gene: TRBV30
len: 14
CDR3aa: AWSAIRALKSGELF

j_gene: TRBJ1-4
v_gene: TRBV29-1
len: 11
CDR3aa: SVQGNINEKLF

j_gene: TRBJ1-2
v_gene: TRBV5-6
len: 13
CDR3aa: ASSPEWLASDGYT

j_gene: TRBJ2-3
v_gene: TRBV13
len: 13
CDR3aa: ASSPVAGATDTQY

j_gene: TRBJ2-7
v_gene: TRBV29-1
len: 10
CDR3aa: SARTESYEQY